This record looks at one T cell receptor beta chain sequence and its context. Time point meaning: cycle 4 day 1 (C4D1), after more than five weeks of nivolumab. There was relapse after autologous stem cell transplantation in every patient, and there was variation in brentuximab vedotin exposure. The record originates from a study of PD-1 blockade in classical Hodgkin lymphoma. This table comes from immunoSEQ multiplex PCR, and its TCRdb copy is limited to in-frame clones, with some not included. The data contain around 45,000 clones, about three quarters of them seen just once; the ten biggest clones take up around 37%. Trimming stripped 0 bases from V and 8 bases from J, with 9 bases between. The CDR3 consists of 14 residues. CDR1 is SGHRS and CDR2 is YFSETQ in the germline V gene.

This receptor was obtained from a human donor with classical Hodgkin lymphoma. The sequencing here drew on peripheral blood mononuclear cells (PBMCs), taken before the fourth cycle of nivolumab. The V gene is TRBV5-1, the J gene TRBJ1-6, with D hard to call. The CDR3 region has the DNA TGCGCCAGCAGCTTGGGTGGTGGTCATTCACCCCTCCACTTT. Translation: CASSLGGGHSPLHF.